The 15 T cell receptor beta chains in this list originate from one sample, sequenced in a study of blood T cell repertoires in COVID-19. Sequencing used immunoSEQ multiplex PCR; TCRdb keeps in-frame clones, though not all of them. The sample lists fewer than 250,000 clones, roughly 89% occurring once. The sequencing input was peripheral blood. The origin of the receptors is a man aged 55 to 69 who had recovered from COVID-19.

This clone was counted a few times. The V and J genes are TRBV27 and TRBJ2-3; 8 bases are shared with TRBD2. V shed 2 bases and J 0 bases; nucleotides not matched to a gene: 4. The CDR3 covers 16 residues. Germline CDR1 and CDR2: MNHEY and SMNVEV (reference sequence). The CDR3 protein is CASSLAASGSTDTQYF. In DNA form, the CDR3 reads TGTGCCAGCAGTTTAGCGGCTAGCGGGAGCACAGATACGCAGTATTTT.

To note about this clone: The sample carries other DNA sequences with the same CDR3. The rearrangement joins TRBV5-1 to TRBJ1-1, with D possibly being TRBD1 (5 bases). V shed 1 base and J shed 2 bases, with 6 bases lying between them. CDR3 length: 13 amino acids. Germline V gene data show CDR1 as SGHRS and CDR2 as YFSETQ. DNA of the CDR3: TGCGCCAGCAGCTTGCAGGGTAACACTGAAGCTTTCTTT. Its translation is CASSLQGNTEAFF.

V is TRBV28 and J is TRBJ2-6, with a tentative D call TRBD1 (6 bases). Germline V gene sequence: CDR1 MDHEN, CDR2 SYDVKM. Trimming stripped 3 bases from V and 0 bases from J, with 15 bases between. The CDR3 sequence is 18 residues long. DNA for the CDR3: TGTGCCAGCAGTTTGAACCCAGGGGCCAGCTCTGGGGCCAACGTCCTGACTTTC. This sequence encodes CASSLNPGASSGANVLTF.

This clone occurred once. CDR3 DNA: TGTGCCAGCAGCTTGGGAGGGGGAACTTTGGGTTCACCCCTCCACTTT. It specifies CASSLGGGTLGSPLHF. The chain joins TRBV5-4 to TRBJ1-6; TRBD1 is a possible D gene (6 bases). The CDR3 spans 16 residues. Per the germline V gene, CDR1 is SGHNT and CDR2 is YYREEE (reference sequence). V was shortened by 0 bases and J by 9 bases, with 16 bases between the two germline ends.

CDR3 nucleotides: TGTGCCAGCAGTTCGGACAGGGCCGACGAGCAGTACTTC. Protein sequence: CASSSDRADEQYF. V usage is TRBV5-6 and J usage is TRBJ2-7; TRBD1 aligns across 8 bases. The germline V gene encodes CDR1 SGHDT and CDR2 YYEEEE. V dropped 5 bases and J dropped 5; count of bases not matched to a gene: 6. CDR3 length: 13 residues.

J is TRBJ1-1 and V is TRBV18; D is unresolved. V was trimmed by 3 bases and J by 0 bases, leaving 11 bases between them. The CDR3 has 15 amino acids. Per germline, CDR1 KGHSH and CDR2 LQKENI. The CDR3 DNA reads as TGTGCCAGCTCACCCTCTCTGGCCCTGAACACTGAAGCTTTCTTT. It codes for CASSPSLALNTEAFF.

About this clone: The junction and the germline gene differ at one end; a read error may be behind it. The chain has TRBV5-6 and TRBJ1-1, with D tentatively TRBD1 (6 bases). The CDR3 is 14 residues long. CDR1 is SGHDT, CDR2 YYEEEE, per germline. CDR3 region: CASSLEYRDTKAFF. DNA of the CDR3: TGTGCCAGCAGTTTGGAGTATCGGGACACTAAAGCTTTCTTT.

The chain combines TRBV18 with TRBJ2-1; TRBD1 matches at 9 bases. The CDR3 is 18 amino acids. Per the germline V gene, CDR1 is KGHSH and CDR2 is LQKENI. The V gene end was trimmed by 0 bases and the J gene end by 7 bases; junction bases not matched to a gene: 13. DNA for the CDR3: TGTGCCAGCTCACCACCTCTTTTCGCGGGACAGGGAATAAATGAGCAGTTCTTC. Protein sequence: CASSPPLFAGQGINEQFF.

The V and J genes are TRBV4-2 and TRBJ1-6; D is unclear. Germline loops: CDR1 LGHNA, CDR2 YNFKEQ. V lost 0 bases to trimming and J lost 9 bases, with 15 bases between them. This CDR3 has 16 amino acids. Here the CDR3 reads CASSQEMFRAGSPLHF. DNA for the CDR3: TGTGCCAGCAGCCAAGAGATGTTCCGCGCCGGTTCACCCCTCCACTTT.

The chain recombines TRBV6-2 or TRBV6-3 with TRBJ1-5, with D hard to call. CDR3 size: 16 residues. The germline V and J ends were trimmed by 2 bases and 7 bases, with 18 bases remaining between them. CDR1 and CDR2 from the germline V gene are MNHEY and SVGEGT. DNA of the CDR3: TGTGCCAGCAGTTACGCCTTTGGAGGACGGGAACAGCCCCAGCATTTT. Translated, it gives CASSYAFGGREQPQHF.

This chain links TRBV7-2 with TRBJ1-1; D unclear. Trimming cost V 1 base and J 3 bases, with 15 bases left between them. Germline V CDR1 and CDR2: SGHTA, FQGNSA. The CDR3 runs 16 residues. The CDR3: CASSLGAGPGDTEAFF. The CDR3 bases are TGTGCCAGCAGCTTAGGTGCAGGCCCCGGCGACACTGAAGCTTTCTTT.

J is TRBJ2-1 and V is TRBV12-3 or TRBV12-4, with 7 bases fitting TRBD2. The CDR3 spans 12 residues. V was clipped by 4 bases and J by 7 bases; unmatched bases: 1. In DNA form, the CDR3 reads TGTGCCAGCAGTTGGGGGGGAAATGAGCAGTTCTTC. Translating gives CASSWGGNEQFF.

The chain employs TRBV28 and TRBJ1-2, with no clear D. The germline V gene encodes CDR1 MDHEN and CDR2 SYDVKM. V shed 10 bases and J shed 5 bases, with 17 bases lying between them. This CDR3 contains 13 residues. CDR3 region: CATLVGAGYGYTF. DNA of the CDR3: TGTGCCACCCTTGTTGGCGCGGGTTATGGCTACACCTTC.

The rearrangement joins TRBV20-1 to TRBJ2-1, with 10 bases matching TRBD2. The CDR3 covers 13 residues. J was trimmed by 9 bases and V by 3 bases; bases with no gene match: 5. CDR1 is DFQATT and CDR2 is SNEGSKA in the germline V gene (reference sequence). The CDR3 bases are TGCAGTGCTAGTGCTAGCGGGAGTGCTGAGCAGTTCTTC. Protein: CSASASGSAEQFF.

The V and J genes are TRBV10-3 and TRBJ1-1; 9 bases map to TRBD1. The CDR3 runs to 14 residues. V dropped 6 bases and J dropped 3; count of bases not matched to a gene: 5. Looked up from germline, CDR1 is ENHRY and CDR2 is SYGVKD. In DNA, the CDR3 is TGTGCCATCAGGGGGACAGGGATAGACACTGAAGCTTTCTTT. Protein sequence: CAIRGTGIDTEAFF.